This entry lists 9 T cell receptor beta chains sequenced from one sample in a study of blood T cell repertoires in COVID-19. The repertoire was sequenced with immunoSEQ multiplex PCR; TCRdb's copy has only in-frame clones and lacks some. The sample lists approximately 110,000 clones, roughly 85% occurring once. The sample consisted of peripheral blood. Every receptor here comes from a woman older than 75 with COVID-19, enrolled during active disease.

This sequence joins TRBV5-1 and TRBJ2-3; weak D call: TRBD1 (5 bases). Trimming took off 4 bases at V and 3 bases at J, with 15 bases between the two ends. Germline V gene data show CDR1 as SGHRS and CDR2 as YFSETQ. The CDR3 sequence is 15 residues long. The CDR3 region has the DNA TGCGCCAGCAGCCCAGGGAATACGGCGACAGATACGCAGTATTTT. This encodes CASSPGNTATDTQYF.

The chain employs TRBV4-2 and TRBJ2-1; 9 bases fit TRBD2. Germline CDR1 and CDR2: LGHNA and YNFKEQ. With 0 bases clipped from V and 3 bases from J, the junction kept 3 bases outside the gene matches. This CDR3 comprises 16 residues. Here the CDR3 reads CASSQESSGIYNEQFF. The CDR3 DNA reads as TGTGCCAGCAGCCAAGAGTCTAGCGGGATCTACAATGAGCAGTTCTTC.

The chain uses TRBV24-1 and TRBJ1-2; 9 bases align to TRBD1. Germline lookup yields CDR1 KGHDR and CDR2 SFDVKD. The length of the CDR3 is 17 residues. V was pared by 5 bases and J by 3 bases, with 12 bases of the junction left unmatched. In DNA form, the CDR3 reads TGTGCCACCAGTGGCCCCACGGGACAGGGTAGGGACTATGGCTACACCTTC. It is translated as CATSGPTGQGRDYGYTF.

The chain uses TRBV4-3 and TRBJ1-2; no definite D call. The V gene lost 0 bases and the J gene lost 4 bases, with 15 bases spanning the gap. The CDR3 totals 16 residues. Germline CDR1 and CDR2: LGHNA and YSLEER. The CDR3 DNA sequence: TGCGCCAGCAGCCAAGAAGTTCCGGGGTTAGGCTATGGCTACACCTTC. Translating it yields CASSQEVPGLGYGYTF.

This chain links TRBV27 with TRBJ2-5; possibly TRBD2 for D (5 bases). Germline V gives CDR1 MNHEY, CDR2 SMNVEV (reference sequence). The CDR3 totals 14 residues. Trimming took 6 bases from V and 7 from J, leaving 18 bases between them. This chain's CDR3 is CASRRTPLEGTQYF. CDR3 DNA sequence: TGTGCCAGCAGACGGACTCCCCTCGAGGGGACCCAGTACTTC.

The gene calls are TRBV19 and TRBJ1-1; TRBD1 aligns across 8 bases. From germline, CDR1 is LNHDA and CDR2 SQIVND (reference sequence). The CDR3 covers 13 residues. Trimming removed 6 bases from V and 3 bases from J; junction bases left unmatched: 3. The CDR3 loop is CASRGTGYTEAFF. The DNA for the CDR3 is TGTGCCAGTAGGGGGACAGGCTACACTGAAGCTTTCTTT.

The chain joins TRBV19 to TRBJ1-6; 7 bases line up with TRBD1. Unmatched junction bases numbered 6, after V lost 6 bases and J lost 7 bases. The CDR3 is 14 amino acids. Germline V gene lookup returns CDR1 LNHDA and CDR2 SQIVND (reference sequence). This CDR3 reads CASRTTGENSPLHF. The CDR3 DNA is TGTGCCAGTAGGACCACAGGGGAGAATTCACCCCTCCACTTT.

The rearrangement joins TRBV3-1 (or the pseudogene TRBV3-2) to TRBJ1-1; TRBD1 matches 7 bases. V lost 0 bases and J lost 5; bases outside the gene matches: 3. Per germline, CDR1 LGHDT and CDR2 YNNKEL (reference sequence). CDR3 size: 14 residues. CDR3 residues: CASSQEGRGTEAFF. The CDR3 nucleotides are TGTGCCAGCAGCCAAGAGGGCAGGGGGACTGAAGCTTTCTTT.

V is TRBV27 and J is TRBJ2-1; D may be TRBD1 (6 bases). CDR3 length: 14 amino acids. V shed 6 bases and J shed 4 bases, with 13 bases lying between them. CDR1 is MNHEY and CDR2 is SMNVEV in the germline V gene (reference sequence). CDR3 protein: CASSPGQRYNEQFF. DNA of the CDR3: TGTGCCAGCAGCCCGGGACAAAGATACAATGAGCAGTTCTTC.